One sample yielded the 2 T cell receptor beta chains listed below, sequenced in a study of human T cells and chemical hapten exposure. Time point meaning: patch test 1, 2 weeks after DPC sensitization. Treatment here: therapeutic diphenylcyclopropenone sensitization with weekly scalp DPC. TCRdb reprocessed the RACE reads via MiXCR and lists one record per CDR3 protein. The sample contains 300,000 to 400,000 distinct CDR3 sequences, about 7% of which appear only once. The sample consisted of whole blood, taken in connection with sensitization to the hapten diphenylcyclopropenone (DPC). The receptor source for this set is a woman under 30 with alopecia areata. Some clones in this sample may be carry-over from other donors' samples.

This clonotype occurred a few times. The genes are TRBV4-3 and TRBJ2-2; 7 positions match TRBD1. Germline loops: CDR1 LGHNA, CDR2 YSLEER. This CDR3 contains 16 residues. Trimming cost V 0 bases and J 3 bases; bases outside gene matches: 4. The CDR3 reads CASSQDYRGDTGELFF. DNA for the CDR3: TGCGCCAGCAGCCAAGACTACAGGGGTGACACCGGGGAGCTGTTTTTT.

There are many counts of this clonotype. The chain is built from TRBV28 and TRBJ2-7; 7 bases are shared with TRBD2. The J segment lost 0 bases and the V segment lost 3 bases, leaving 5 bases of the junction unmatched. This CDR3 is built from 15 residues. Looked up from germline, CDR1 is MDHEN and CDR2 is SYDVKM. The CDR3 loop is CASSLGGGYSYEQYF. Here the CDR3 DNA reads TGTGCCAGCAGTTTGGGGGGGGGTTACTCCTACGAGCAGTACTTC.